The 31 T cell receptor beta chains below all came from one sample that was sequenced in a study of T cell clones after liver transplantation. Sequenced by immunoSEQ multiplex PCR; TCRdb stores in-frame clones only, minus some. The sample contains about 15,000 clones, around 90% of which appear only once. This material consisted of CD8+ T cells from blood, taken before liver transplant. Receptors originate from a human donor who received a liver transplant.

The V and J genes are TRBV5-4 and TRBJ1-4, with 9 bases fitting TRBD1. The ends lost 4 bases at V and 5 bases at J; junction bases unmatched: 3. Germline CDR1 is SGHNT and CDR2 is YYREEE (reference sequence). This CDR3 spans 14 amino acids. CDR3 residues: CASSEDRGNEKLFF. The CDR3 coding sequence is TGTGCCAGCAGCGAGGACAGGGGAAATGAAAAACTGTTTTTT.

The V gene is TRBV2, the J gene TRBJ1-2, with 8 bases lining up with TRBD1. Germline CDR1 reads SNHLY; CDR2 reads FYNNEI. With 7 bases clipped from V and 7 bases from J, the junction kept 5 bases outside the gene matches. CDR3 length: 12 amino acids. This chain's CDR3 is CASTTGTGGYTF. As DNA, the CDR3 is TGTGCCAGCACCACAGGGACAGGTGGCTACACCTTC.

The chain recombines TRBV7-3 with TRBJ2-3; 10 bases line up with TRBD2. The CDR3 length is 15 residues. J gave up 2 bases and V 5 bases, and 4 bases lay outside the gene matches. Germline lookup yields CDR1 SGHTA and CDR2 FQGTGA. The CDR3 DNA reads TGTGCCAGCAGCCTCCTAGCGGGAGTCACAGATACGCAGTATTTT. It translates to CASSLLAGVTDTQYF.

The gene calls are TRBV6-5 and TRBJ1-2; 7 bases fit TRBD1. CDR1 MNHEY and CDR2 SVGAGI come from the germline V gene. V shed 3 bases, J shed 4 bases, and the junction held 8 bases outside the gene matches. The CDR3 spans 15 residues. CDR3 sequence (DNA): TGTGCCAGCAGTTATCACGGACAGGCCAGCTATGGCTACACCTTC. Its translation: CASSYHGQASYGYTF.

The chain couples TRBV7-9 to TRBJ2-7; TRBD1 matches at 8 bases. Trimming at V came to 4 bases and at J to 5 bases, leaving 7 bases not matched to a gene. This CDR3 contains 14 residues. The germline gives CDR1 SEHNR, CDR2 FQNEAQ (reference sequence). The CDR3 here is CASSSARGQNEQYF. CDR3 sequence (DNA): TGTGCCAGCAGCTCCGCCAGGGGGCAGAACGAGCAGTACTTC.

The chain has TRBV25-1 and TRBJ1-2; D not certain. The CDR3 runs 15 residues. CDR1 and CDR2 from the germline V gene are MGHDK and SYGVNS. V shed 5 bases and J shed 3 bases, with 16 bases lying between them. The CDR3 is CASSPWGTPDYGYTF. The CDR3 DNA reads as TGTGCCAGCAGTCCTTGGGGAACTCCGGACTATGGCTACACCTTC.

This clone was seen once. This chain uses TRBV9 with TRBJ1-2, with D unresolved. CDR1 is SGDLS, CDR2 YYNGEE, per germline. V lost 1 base and J 8 bases, leaving 9 bases between the germline ends. This CDR3 spans 12 amino acids. CDR3 nucleotides: TGTGCCAGCAGCGTACTCCCTTCAGGCTACACCTTC. This sequence encodes CASSVLPSGYTF.

This chain joins TRBV19 and TRBJ2-1; D unresolved. This CDR3 region has 13 residues. Deletions cut 3 bases from V and 6 bases from J, with 9 bases between. In germline, CDR1 is LNHDA, CDR2 SQIVND (reference sequence). The CDR3 region has the DNA TGTGCCAGTAGTATCTGGCAGACCAATGAGCAGTTCTTC. Translation: CASSIWQTNEQFF. Complete variable domain (other parts from reference TRBV19 and TRBJ2-1): DGGITQSPKYLFRKEGQNVTLSCEQNLNHDAMYWYRQDPGQGLRLIYYSQIVNDFQKGDIAEGYSVSREKKESFPLTVTSAQKNPTAFYLCASSIWQTNEQFFGPGTRLTVL.

This chain uses TRBV28 with TRBJ1-3; D not resolved. The CDR3 sequence is 13 residues long. The germline gives CDR1 MDHEN, CDR2 SYDVKM. Trimming left V 2 bases short and J 3 bases short, with 5 bases between. The CDR3 reads CASSLPGGNTIYF. In nucleotides, the CDR3 is TGTGCCAGCAGTTTACCTGGTGGAAACACCATATATTTT.

J is TRBJ1-1 and V is TRBV6-1; TRBD1 might be the D (6 bases). Deletions cut 11 bases from V and 6 bases from J, with 16 bases between. CDR1 and CDR2 from the germline V gene are MNHNS and SASEGT. The CDR3 loop spans 12 amino acids. CDR3 DNA: TGTGCCGTACTCGACTGGACAGCTGAAGCTTTCTTT. Translation: CAVLDWTAEAFF.

The chain links TRBV19 to TRBJ2-7; 9 bases are shared with TRBD2. Germline-derived CDR1 and CDR2 are LNHDA and SQIVND (reference sequence). This CDR3 is built from 13 residues. The J segment lost 5 bases and the V segment lost 7 bases, leaving 6 bases of the junction unmatched. CDR3 sequence (DNA): TGTGCCAGTAATCAAGCGGGGGGAGACGAGCAGTACTTC. As protein: CASNQAGGDEQYF.

The V and J genes are TRBV9 and TRBJ2-3; no clear D. CDR1 SGDLS and CDR2 YYNGEE come from the germline V gene. CDR3 size: 14 residues. V shed 0 bases and J shed 2 bases, with 7 bases lying between them. The CDR3 region is CASSVESNTDTQYF. Written as DNA, the CDR3 is TGTGCCAGCAGCGTAGAGTCTAACACAGATACGCAGTATTTT.

This chain uses TRBV16 with TRBJ2-7, with 7 bases identical to TRBD1. After removal of 5 bases from V and 6 bases from J, the junction contained 1 base not matched to a gene. CDR3 size: 11 residues. Germline CDR1 is KGHSY and CDR2 is FQNENV. CDR3 residues: CASSSGGEQYF. CDR3 DNA: TGTGCCAGCAGCTCAGGGGGCGAGCAGTACTTC.

The rearrangement joins TRBV27 to TRBJ1-6; D is unclear. Germline CDR1 reads MNHEY; CDR2 reads SMNVEV (reference sequence). The CDR3 is 15 amino acids. Trimming took 7 bases from V and 7 from J, leaving 17 bases between them. DNA for the CDR3: TGTGCCAGCATGGAAAGGGCTGGGAGAAATTCACCCCTCCACTTT. This codes for CASMERAGRNSPLHF.

This clone has a single count. This chain's CDR3 is CASSLRQVSSYEQYF. In nucleotides, the CDR3 is TGTGCCAGCAGCCTTCGACAGGTGAGCTCCTACGAGCAGTACTTC. The chain links TRBV6-1 to TRBJ2-7; D may be TRBD1 (6 bases). The V and J ends lost 6 bases and 0 bases respectively, with 15 bases between them. The V gene's germline CDR1 is MNHNS and CDR2 SASEGT. The CDR3 is made up of 15 amino acids.

CDR3 residues: CASSLDLRGRLNTEAFF. CDR3 coding DNA: TGTGCCAGCAGCTTAGATCTACGGGGAAGACTGAACACTGAAGCTTTCTTT. The V gene is TRBV11-2, the J gene TRBJ1-1; D is undetermined. The CDR3 has 17 residues. The germline V gene encodes CDR1 SGHAT and CDR2 FQNNGV. Trimming removed 0 bases from V and 0 bases from J, with 14 bases in between.

The chain links TRBV10-2 to TRBJ1-1; 8 bases match TRBD1. The V segment lost 8 bases and the J segment 6 bases; nucleotides outside the gene matches: 8. CDR1 and CDR2 from the germline V gene are WSHSY and SAAADI. The CDR3 covers 13 residues. The CDR3 nucleotides are TGCGCCAGCGGACAGGGACGTAACGCTGAAGCTTTCTTT. Translation gives CASGQGRNAEAFF.

The V gene is TRBV27, the J gene TRBJ1-5, with 7 bases that match TRBD1. V was pared by 5 bases and J by 4 bases, with 8 bases of the junction left unmatched. The CDR3 sequence is 15 residues long. Looked up from germline, CDR1 is MNHEY and CDR2 is SMNVEV (reference sequence). The CDR3 region is CASSLSTGPNQPQHF. CDR3 nucleotide sequence: TGTGCCAGCAGTCTTTCGACAGGGCCGAATCAGCCCCAGCATTTT.

The chain employs TRBV9 and TRBJ2-3; D is undetermined. V was cut by 1 base and J by 5 bases, with 17 bases left in between. This CDR3 has 16 amino acids. Germline CDR1 is SGDLS and CDR2 is YYNGEE. The CDR3 DNA sequence: TGTGCCAGCAGCGTAAGGTCGTTGGGTTCAGGAGATACGCAGTATTTT. Its translation: CASSVRSLGSGDTQYF.

CDR3 loop: CASSLDSTEAFF. In nucleotides, the CDR3 is TGTGCCAGCAGCTTAGATTCCACTGAAGCTTTCTTT. The chain employs TRBV7-8 and TRBJ1-1; D remains ambiguous. Trimming removed 1 base from V and 4 bases from J, with 4 bases in between. The CDR3 sequence is 12 residues long. Germline V lookup: CDR1 SGHVS, CDR2 FQNEAQ.

The chain carries TRBV19 and TRBJ1-2; the D is unclear. The CDR3 extends over 14 amino acids. V was clipped by 5 bases and J by 2 bases, with 12 bases between them. Per germline, CDR1 LNHDA and CDR2 SQIVND (reference sequence). The CDR3 here is CASSDQFLNYGYTF. CDR3 coding DNA: TGTGCCAGTAGTGACCAGTTCCTAAACTATGGCTACACCTTC.

This sequence joins TRBV18 and TRBJ1-4, with D uncertain. Trimming stripped 0 bases from V and 7 bases from J, with 6 bases between. Germline V gives CDR1 KGHSH, CDR2 LQKENI. The CDR3 consists of 13 residues. The DNA of the CDR3 is TGTGCCAGCTCACCACCAACTGGTGAAAAACTGTTTTTT. It codes for CASSPPTGEKLFF.

The rearrangement joins TRBV4-1 to TRBJ2-7, with unresolved D. This CDR3 contains 15 residues. Trimming cost V 4 bases and J 0 bases, with 13 bases left between them. Germline values: CDR1 MGHRA, CDR2 YSYEKL. This chain's CDR3 is CASSPRQHHSYEQYF. The DNA for the CDR3 is TGCGCCAGCAGCCCCCGGCAGCATCACTCCTACGAGCAGTACTTC.

This clone came up once. The chain carries TRBV19 and TRBJ2-3, with 8 bases matching TRBD1. The CDR3 runs to 15 residues. Germline CDR1 and CDR2: LNHDA and SQIVND (reference sequence). V trimming: 4 bases; J trimming: 2 bases; junction bases outside the gene matches: 5. The CDR3: CASSNDRGLTDTQYF. In DNA, the CDR3 is TGTGCCAGTAGTAATGACAGGGGCCTCACAGATACGCAGTATTTT.

This chain links TRBV7-9 with TRBJ2-2; D is unclear. The CDR3 sequence is 11 residues long. The V gene's germline CDR1 is SEHNR and CDR2 FQNEAQ (reference sequence). V lost 10 bases and J lost 6, with 9 bases in between. The CDR3 bases are TGTGCCACCTACCCACCCGGGGAGCTGTTTTTT. It is translated as CATYPPGELFF.

This chain links TRBV15 with TRBJ2-3; 8 bases align to TRBD2. The V and J ends lost 2 bases and 0 bases, in that order; junction bases with no gene match: 4. Germline V lookup: CDR1 LNHNV, CDR2 YYDKDF (reference sequence). The CDR3 is made up of 16 amino acids. The CDR3 coding sequence is TGTGCCACCAGCAGATCACTAGCGGCTAGCACAGATACGCAGTATTTT. This codes for CATSRSLAASTDTQYF.

V and J are TRBV19 and TRBJ1-5, with D possibly being TRBD1 (6 bases). Deletions cut 3 bases from V and 3 bases from J, with 9 bases between. The CDR3 has 14 amino acids. Germline V lookup: CDR1 LNHDA, CDR2 SQIVND (reference sequence). The CDR3 loop reads CASSIRDTNQPQHF. CDR3 nucleotide sequence: TGTGCCAGTAGTATCCGGGACACCAATCAGCCCCAGCATTTT.

The chain combines TRBV6-5 with TRBJ1-3; D remains unclear. Trimming left V 6 bases short and J 8 bases short, with 17 bases between. The CDR3 sequence is 14 residues long. Germline CDR1 MNHEY, CDR2 SVGAGI. The CDR3 is CASRNPGPADTIYF. CDR3 in DNA: TGTGCCAGCAGAAACCCGGGCCCGGCGGACACCATATATTTT.

The chain has TRBV27 and TRBJ2-7; TRBD2 agrees at 11 bases. CDR1 is MNHEY, CDR2 SMNVEV, per germline (reference sequence). The CDR3 loop spans 16 amino acids. V shed 5 bases, J shed 2 bases, and the junction held 8 bases outside the gene matches. CDR3 DNA sequence: TGTGCCAGCAGTCCAAGACTAGCGGGACAAACCTACGAGCAGTACTTC. Amino acid sequence: CASSPRLAGQTYEQYF.

J is TRBJ2-1 and V is TRBV7-6, with TRBD1 matching 10 bases. V lost 1 base, J lost 9 bases, and 9 bases stayed unmatched. CDR3 length: 16 amino acids. Germline CDR1 is SGHVS and CDR2 is FNYEAQ. The CDR3 DNA follows: TGTGCCAGCAGCTTAGGCCCCGGGACAGGGGACGGTGAGCAGTTCTTC. Its protein product is CASSLGPGTGDGEQFF.

The J gene is TRBJ2-1, the V gene TRBV2; D call uncertain. CDR3 length: 10 residues. The germline V gene has CDR1 SNHLY and CDR2 FYNNEI. Trimming stripped 4 bases from V and 12 bases from J, with 7 bases between. CDR3 nucleotide sequence: TGTGCCAGCAGTGGACGGGCGCAGTTCTTC. This gives the protein CASSGRAQFF.